A single sample is the source of the 20 T cell receptor beta chains below, sequenced in a study of blood T cell repertoires in COVID-19. Clones were read by immunoSEQ multiplex PCR, and TCRdb kept only the in-frame ones, dropping some. Among about 300,000 clones listed, about four fifths were seen once. The sample comprised peripheral blood. These TCRs come from a woman in her 50s who had recovered from COVID-19.

This clone was counted a single time. The J gene is TRBJ2-2, the V gene TRBV9; TRBD2 aligns across 8 bases. The germline gives CDR1 SGDLS, CDR2 YYNGEE. The CDR3 length is 16 residues. V shed 0 bases, J shed 6 bases, and the junction held 7 bases outside the gene matches. Written as DNA, the CDR3 is TGTGCCAGCAGCGTAGGGGCGGGGGGCCCCCCCGGGGAGCTGTTTTTT. It translates to CASSVGAGGPPGELFF.

The chain joins TRBV5-1 to TRBJ2-4; D is possibly TRBD2 (5 bases). Germline CDR1 reads SGHRS; CDR2 reads YFSETQ. The CDR3 has 15 residues. V dropped 0 bases and J dropped 0 bases, with 7 bases sitting between them. In nucleotides, the CDR3 is TGCGCCAGCAGCTTGGTTGCGGGAGCCAAAAACATTCAGTACTTC. It is translated as CASSLVAGAKNIQYF.

This chain uses TRBV11-2 with TRBJ2-3; no reliable D call. The CDR3 sequence is 15 residues long. V lost 2 bases to trimming and J lost 4 bases, with 13 bases between them. Germline V gene lookup returns CDR1 SGHAT and CDR2 FQNNGV. In DNA, the CDR3 is TGTGCCAGCAGCTTAAGTTTTGTCAGCGCAGATACGCAGTATTTT. Protein: CASSLSFVSADTQYF.

This sequence joins TRBV9 and TRBJ1-2; 7 nucleotides match TRBD1. V lost 3 bases and J lost 8; bases outside the gene matches: 13. CDR1 is SGDLS, CDR2 YYNGEE, per germline. The CDR3 contains 15 residues. The CDR3 bases are TGTGCCAGCAGCGCCCGGGACAGCCTAGCTGGGGGCTACACCTTC. Amino acids: CASSARDSLAGGYTF. Full variable domain (outside the CDR3, taken from reference TRBV9 and TRBJ1-2): DSGVTQTPKHLITATGQRVTLRCSPRSGDLSVYWYQQSLDQGLQFLIQYYNGEERAKGNILERFSAQQFPDLHSELNLSSLELGDSALYFCASSARDSLAGGYTFGSGTRLTVV.

V and J are TRBV6-2 or TRBV6-3 and TRBJ2-5; 7 bases match TRBD2. CDR1 and CDR2 from the germline V gene are MNHEY and SVGEGT. The CDR3 covers 17 residues. The J segment lost 2 bases and the V segment lost 4 bases, leaving 13 bases of the junction unmatched. This chain's CDR3 is CASSSRGRRGGQETQYF. The CDR3, as DNA: TGTGCCAGCAGTTCCCGGGGCCGGCGCGGGGGACAAGAGACCCAGTACTTC.

V and J are TRBV12-3 or TRBV12-4 and TRBJ2-5; 8 bases align to TRBD2. This CDR3 has 13 amino acids. The V and J ends lost 8 bases and 5 bases, in that order; junction bases with no gene match: 7. The DNA of the CDR3 is TGTGCCAGCGGACTAGGCGGGGGGGAGACCCAGTACTTC. It specifies CASGLGGGETQYF.

The chain links TRBV28 to TRBJ1-1; possibly TRBD1 for D (5 bases). From germline, CDR1 is MDHEN and CDR2 SYDVKM. V shed 8 bases and J shed 0 bases, with 13 bases lying between them. This CDR3 spans 14 amino acids. The CDR3 spells CASLAGGVNTEAFF. The CDR3 nucleotides read TGTGCCAGCCTGGCCGGGGGGGTGAACACTGAAGCTTTCTTT.

In the case of this clone: Other DNA variants within this sample encode the same CDR3. The chain combines TRBV30 with TRBJ1-4; D is ambiguous. Germline V gives CDR1 GTSNPN, CDR2 SVGIG (reference sequence). V lost 0 bases and J lost 8, with 7 bases in between. The CDR3 runs 12 residues. CDR3 in DNA: TGTGCCTGGAGTGTGCCGGGGGAAAAACTGTTTTTT. Amino acid sequence: CAWSVPGEKLFF.

The gene calls are TRBV6-5 and TRBJ1-5, with D possibly being TRBD1 (5 bases). Trimming removed 5 bases at V and 5 bases at J, with 10 bases between. Germline CDR1 is MNHEY and CDR2 is SVGAGI. The CDR3 contains 13 residues. The CDR3 nucleotides read TGTGCCAGCAGTATCGACAGAGATCAGCCCCAGCATTTT. Encoded protein: CASSIDRDQPQHF.

The rearrangement joins TRBV4-1 to TRBJ2-7; 7 nucleotides line up with TRBD2. Germline CDR1 and CDR2: MGHRA and YSYEKL. CDR3 length equals 15 residues. V lost 1 base, J lost 2 bases, and 5 bases stayed unmatched. CDR3 sequence reads: CASSQGLAETYEQYF. Written as DNA, the CDR3 is TGCGCCAGCAGCCAAGGGCTAGCGGAAACCTACGAGCAGTACTTC.

This clone is termed medium-sized (0.01 to 0.1%). The chain couples TRBV19 to TRBJ2-7, with 7 nucleotides matching TRBD2. There are 15 residues in the CDR3. Trimming removed 2 bases from V and 2 bases from J; junction bases left unmatched: 6. Germline-derived CDR1 and CDR2 are LNHDA and SQIVND (reference sequence). This chain's CDR3 is CASSITTSSTYEQYF. CDR3 sequence (DNA): TGTGCCAGTAGTATAACGACTAGCAGCACCTACGAGCAGTACTTC.

V usage is TRBV3-1 (or the pseudogene TRBV3-2) and J usage is TRBJ2-7; TRBD2 agrees at 10 bases. The CDR3 is 15 residues long. V dropped 3 bases and J dropped 0; count of bases not matched to a gene: 2. From germline, CDR1 is LGHDT and CDR2 YNNKEL (reference sequence). CDR3 protein: CASSHGTSASYEQYF. The CDR3 region has the DNA TGTGCCAGCAGCCATGGGACTAGCGCCTCCTACGAGCAGTACTTC.

This chain joins TRBV7-6 and TRBJ2-3, with 9 bases that match TRBD1. Germline CDR1 is SGHVS and CDR2 is FNYEAQ. The CDR3 contains 14 residues. V dropped 1 base and J dropped 5; count of bases not matched to a gene: 1. In DNA form, the CDR3 reads TGTGCCAGCAGCTTAGAGGGACAGGGAGATACGCAGTATTTT. It encodes CASSLEGQGDTQYF.

The rearrangement links TRBV6-5 to TRBJ2-7, with TRBD1 matching 10 bases. Germline values: CDR1 MNHEY, CDR2 SVGAGI. Germline trimming cut 6 bases from V and 4 bases from J; bases unmatched to any gene: 9. This CDR3 contains 15 residues. CDR3 DNA: TGTGCCAGCAGACCAAGACAGGGGGCTCTTTACGAGCAGTACTTC. Residues: CASRPRQGALYEQYF.

The CDR3 reads CASSYPEDNQPQHF. CDR3 coding DNA: TGTGCCAGCAGTTACCCAGAGGACAATCAGCCCCAGCATTTT. The gene calls are TRBV6-6 and TRBJ1-5; D unresolved. The CDR3 contains 14 residues. V lost 2 bases to trimming and J lost 3 bases, with 8 bases between them. Germline values: CDR1 MNHNY, CDR2 SVGAGI (reference sequence).

The chain uses TRBV28 and TRBJ2-5, with 9 bases aligning to TRBD2. J gave up 3 bases and V 7 bases, and 9 bases lay outside the gene matches. CDR3 length: 15 residues. From germline, CDR1 is MDHEN and CDR2 SYDVKM. CDR3 bases: TGTGCCAGCACCACCGGGGCTAGCGGGGAAGAGACCCAGTACTTC. It yields the protein CASTTGASGEETQYF. Combining the CDR3 with reference TRBV28 and TRBJ2-5 gives the whole variable domain DVKVTQSSRYLVKRTGEKVFLECVQDMDHENMFWYRQDPGLGLRLIYFSYDVKMKEKGDIPEGYSVSREKKERFSLILESASTNQTSMYLCASTTGASGEETQYFGPGTRLLVL.

This clone was seen just once. This CDR3 is also generated by other DNA sequences in the sample. The chain links TRBV4-1 to TRBJ1-2; the match to TRBD1 covers 7 bases. The CDR3 spans 15 residues. V lost 1 base, J lost 2 bases, and 4 bases stayed unmatched. Germline V gene sequence: CDR1 MGHRA, CDR2 YSYEKL. The CDR3 DNA reads as TGCGCCAGCAGCCAAGGACAGGGCCCCAACTATGGCTACACCTTC. Amino acid sequence: CASSQGQGPNYGYTF.

J is TRBJ1-2 and V is TRBV7-8; 10 bases match TRBD1. The CDR3 is 15 amino acids. In germline, CDR1 is SGHVS, CDR2 FQNEAQ. V was pared by 3 bases and J by 4 bases, with 5 bases of the junction left unmatched. As DNA, the CDR3 is TGTGCCAGCAGCTTGGACAGGGGGAATCCCTATGGCTACACCTTC. This sequence encodes CASSLDRGNPYGYTF. Drawing the rest from reference TRBV7-8 and TRBJ1-2, the complete variable domain is GAGVSQSPRYKVAKRGQDVALRCDPISGHVSLFWYQQALGQGPEFLTYFQNEAQLDKSGLPSDRFFAERPEGSVSTLKIQRTQQEDSAVYLCASSLDRGNPYGYTFGSGTRLTVV.

Only one count was recorded for this clone. This chain joins TRBV5-1 and TRBJ2-3, with TRBD2 matching 12 bases. This CDR3 is built from 16 residues. The V and J ends lost 4 bases and 2 bases, in that order; junction bases with no gene match: 5. Germline CDR1 reads SGHRS; CDR2 reads YFSETQ. CDR3 sequence reads: CASSTGTSGPTDTQYF. DNA for the CDR3: TGCGCCAGCAGCACTGGGACTAGCGGGCCCACAGATACGCAGTATTTT.

The rearrangement uses TRBV7-8 and TRBJ1-2, with a possible D match to TRBD1 (5 bases). CDR3 length: 13 residues. The V gene lost 2 bases and the J gene lost 7 bases, with 11 bases spanning the gap. Germline CDR1 SGHVS, CDR2 FQNEAQ. This CDR3 reads CASSLSGLTGYTF. As DNA, the CDR3 is TGTGCCAGCAGCTTATCAGGGCTTACTGGCTACACCTTC.